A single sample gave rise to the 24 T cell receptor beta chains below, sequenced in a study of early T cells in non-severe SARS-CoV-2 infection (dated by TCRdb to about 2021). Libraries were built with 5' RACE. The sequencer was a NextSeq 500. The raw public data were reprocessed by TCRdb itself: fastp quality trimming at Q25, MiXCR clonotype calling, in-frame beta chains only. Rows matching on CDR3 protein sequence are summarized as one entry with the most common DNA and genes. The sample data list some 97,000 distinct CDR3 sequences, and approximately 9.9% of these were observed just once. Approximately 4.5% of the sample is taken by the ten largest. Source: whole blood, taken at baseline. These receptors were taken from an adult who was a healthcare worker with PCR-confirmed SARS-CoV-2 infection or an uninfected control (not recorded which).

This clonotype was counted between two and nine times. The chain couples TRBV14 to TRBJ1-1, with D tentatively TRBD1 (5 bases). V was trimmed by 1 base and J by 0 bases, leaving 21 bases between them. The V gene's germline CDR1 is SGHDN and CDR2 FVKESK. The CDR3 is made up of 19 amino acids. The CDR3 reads CASSQAWMGGSFMNTEAFF. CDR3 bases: TGTGCCAGCAGCCAAGCCTGGATGGGGGGTTCCTTCATGAACACTGAAGCTTTCTTT.

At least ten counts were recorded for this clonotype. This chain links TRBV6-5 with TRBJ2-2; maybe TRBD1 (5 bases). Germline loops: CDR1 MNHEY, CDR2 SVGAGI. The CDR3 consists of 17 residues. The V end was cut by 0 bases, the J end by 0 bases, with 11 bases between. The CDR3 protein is CASSYSTPGTNTGELFF. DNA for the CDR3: TGTGCCAGCAGTTACTCGACCCCAGGGACGAACACCGGGGAGCTGTTTTTT.

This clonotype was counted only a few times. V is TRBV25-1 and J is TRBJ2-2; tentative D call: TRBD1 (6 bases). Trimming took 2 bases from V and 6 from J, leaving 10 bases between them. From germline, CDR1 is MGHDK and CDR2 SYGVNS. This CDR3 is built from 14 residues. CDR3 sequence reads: CASSEEGVPGELFF. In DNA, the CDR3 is TGTGCCAGCAGTGAAGAGGGGGTCCCCGGGGAGCTGTTTTTT.

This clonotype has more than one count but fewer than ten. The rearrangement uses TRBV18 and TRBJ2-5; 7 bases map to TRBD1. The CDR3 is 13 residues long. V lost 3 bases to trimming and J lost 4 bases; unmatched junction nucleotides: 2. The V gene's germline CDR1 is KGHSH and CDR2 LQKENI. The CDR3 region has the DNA TGTGCCAGCTCACCCAGGGGGACAGAGACCCAGTACTTC. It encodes CASSPRGTETQYF.

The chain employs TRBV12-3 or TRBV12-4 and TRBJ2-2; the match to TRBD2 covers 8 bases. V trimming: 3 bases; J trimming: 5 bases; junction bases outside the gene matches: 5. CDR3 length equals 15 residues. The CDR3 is CASSFTGGDTGELFF. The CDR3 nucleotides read TGTGCCAGCAGTTTCACGGGAGGGGATACCGGGGAGCTGTTTTTT.

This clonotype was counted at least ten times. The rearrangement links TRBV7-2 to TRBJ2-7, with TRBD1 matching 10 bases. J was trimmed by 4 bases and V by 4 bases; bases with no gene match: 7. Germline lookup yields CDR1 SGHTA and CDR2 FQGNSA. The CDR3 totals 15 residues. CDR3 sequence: CASSSPGTGVYEQYF. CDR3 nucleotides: TGTGCCAGCAGCTCTCCCGGGACAGGGGTTTACGAGCAGTACTTC.

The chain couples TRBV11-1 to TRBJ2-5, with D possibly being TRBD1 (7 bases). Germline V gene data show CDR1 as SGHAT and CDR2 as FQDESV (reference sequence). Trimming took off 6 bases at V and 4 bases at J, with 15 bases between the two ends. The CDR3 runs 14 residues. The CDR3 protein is CASRQGGFGETQYF. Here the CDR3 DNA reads TGTGCCAGCAGGCAGGGGGGATTCGGAGAGACCCAGTACTTC. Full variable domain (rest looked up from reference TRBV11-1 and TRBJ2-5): EAEVAQSPRYKITEKSQAVAFWCDPISGHATLYWYRQILGQGPELLVQFQDESVVDDSQLPKDRFSAERLKGVDSTLKIQPAELGDSAMYLCASRQGGFGETQYFGPGTRLLVL.

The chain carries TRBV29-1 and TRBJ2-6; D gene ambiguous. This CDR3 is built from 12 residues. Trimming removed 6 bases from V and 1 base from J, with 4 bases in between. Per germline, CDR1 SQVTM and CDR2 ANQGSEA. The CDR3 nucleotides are TGCAGCGTCATGTCTGGGGCCAACGTCCTGACTTTC. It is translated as CSVMSGANVLTF.

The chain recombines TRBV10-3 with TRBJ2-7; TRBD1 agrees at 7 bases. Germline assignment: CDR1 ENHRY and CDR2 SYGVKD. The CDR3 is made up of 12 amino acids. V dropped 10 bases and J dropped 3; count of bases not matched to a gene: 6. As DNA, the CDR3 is TGTGCCACCGCCGGGACAGTCTACGAGCAGTACTTC. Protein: CATAGTVYEQYF.

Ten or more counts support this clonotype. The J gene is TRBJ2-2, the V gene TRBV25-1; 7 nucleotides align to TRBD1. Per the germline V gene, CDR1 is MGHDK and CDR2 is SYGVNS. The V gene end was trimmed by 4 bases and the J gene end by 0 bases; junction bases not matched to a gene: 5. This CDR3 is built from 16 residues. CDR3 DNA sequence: TGTGCCAGCAGTGGTACGGGACAGACGAACACCGGGGAGCTGTTTTTT. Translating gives CASSGTGQTNTGELFF.

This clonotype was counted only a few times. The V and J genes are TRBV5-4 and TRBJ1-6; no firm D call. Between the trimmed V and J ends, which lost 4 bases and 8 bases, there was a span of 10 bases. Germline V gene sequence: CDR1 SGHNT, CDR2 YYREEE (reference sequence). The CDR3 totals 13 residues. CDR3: CASSVPSDSPLHF. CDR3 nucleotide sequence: TGTGCCAGCAGCGTCCCGTCGGATTCACCCCTCCACTTT.

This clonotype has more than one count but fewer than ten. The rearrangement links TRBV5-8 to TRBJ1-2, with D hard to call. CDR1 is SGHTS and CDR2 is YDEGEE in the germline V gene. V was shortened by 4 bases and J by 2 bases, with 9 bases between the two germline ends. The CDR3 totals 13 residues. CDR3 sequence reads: CASSKTENYGYTF. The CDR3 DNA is TGTGCCAGCAGCAAAACAGAAAACTATGGCTACACCTTC.

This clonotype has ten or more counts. The CDR3 coding sequence is TGTGCCATCAGTGGACAGGGTGCAGATACGCAGTATTTT. It encodes CAISGQGADTQYF. The rearrangement links TRBV10-3 to TRBJ2-3, with 7 bases lining up with TRBD1. The CDR3 totals 13 residues. From germline, CDR1 is ENHRY and CDR2 SYGVKD. V lost 4 bases and J lost 4; bases outside the gene matches: 2.

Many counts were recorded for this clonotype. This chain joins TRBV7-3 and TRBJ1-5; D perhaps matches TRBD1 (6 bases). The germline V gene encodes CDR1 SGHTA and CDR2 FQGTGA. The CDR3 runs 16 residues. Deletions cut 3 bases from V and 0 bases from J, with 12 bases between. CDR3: CASSFPWDNSNQPQHF. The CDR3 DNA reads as TGTGCCAGCAGCTTCCCTTGGGACAATAGCAATCAGCCCCAGCATTTT.

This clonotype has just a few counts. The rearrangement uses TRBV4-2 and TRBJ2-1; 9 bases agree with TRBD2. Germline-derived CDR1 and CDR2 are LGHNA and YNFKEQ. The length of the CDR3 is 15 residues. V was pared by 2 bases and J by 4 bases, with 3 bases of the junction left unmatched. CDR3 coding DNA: TGTGCCAGCAGCCAATCTAGCGGGGTTTACAATGAGCAGTTCTTC. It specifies CASSQSSGVYNEQFF.

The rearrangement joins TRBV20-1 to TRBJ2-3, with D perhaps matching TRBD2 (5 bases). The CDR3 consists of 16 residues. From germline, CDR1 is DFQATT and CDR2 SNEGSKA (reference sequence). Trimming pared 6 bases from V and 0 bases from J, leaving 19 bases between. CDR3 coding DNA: TGCAGTGCCCTAGCTCGCCGCGGTGCTAGCACAGATACGCAGTATTTT. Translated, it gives CSALARRGASTDTQYF.

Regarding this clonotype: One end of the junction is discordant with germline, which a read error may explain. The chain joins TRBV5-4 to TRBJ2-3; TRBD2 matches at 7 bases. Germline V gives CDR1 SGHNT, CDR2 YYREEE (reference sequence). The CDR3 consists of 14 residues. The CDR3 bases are TGTGTCAGCAGCTTGGCGGGAGGCACAGATACGCAGTATTTT. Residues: CVSSLAGGTDTQYF.

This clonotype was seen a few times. DNA of the CDR3: TGCGCCAGCAGCTTGCAGCAGGAGGTCTACACCTTC. It translates to CASSLQQEVYTF. The chain uses TRBV5-1 and TRBJ1-2; D gene ambiguous. The V gene's germline CDR1 is SGHRS and CDR2 YFSETQ. The CDR3 runs to 12 residues. The V and J ends lost 1 base and 10 bases respectively, with 11 bases between them.

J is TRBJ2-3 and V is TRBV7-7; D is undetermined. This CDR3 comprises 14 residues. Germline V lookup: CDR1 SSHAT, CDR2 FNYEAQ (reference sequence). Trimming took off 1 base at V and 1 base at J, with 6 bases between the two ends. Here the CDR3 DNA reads TGTGCCAGCAGCTTAGGTCGTCGCACAGATACGCAGTATTTT. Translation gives CASSLGRRTDTQYF.

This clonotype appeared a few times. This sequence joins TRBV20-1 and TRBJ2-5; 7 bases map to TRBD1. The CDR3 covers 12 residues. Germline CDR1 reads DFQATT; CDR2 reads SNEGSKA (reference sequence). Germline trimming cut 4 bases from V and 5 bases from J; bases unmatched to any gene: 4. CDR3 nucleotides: TGCAGTGCTACACAGGGGTTGGAGACCCAGTACTTC. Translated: CSATQGLETQYF.

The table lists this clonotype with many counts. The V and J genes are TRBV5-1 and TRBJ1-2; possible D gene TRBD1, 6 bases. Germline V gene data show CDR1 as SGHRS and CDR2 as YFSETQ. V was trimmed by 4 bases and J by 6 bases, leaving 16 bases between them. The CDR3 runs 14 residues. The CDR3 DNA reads TGCGCCAGCAGCGTTCTACAGGGTCCGGATGGCTACACCTTC. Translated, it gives CASSVLQGPDGYTF.

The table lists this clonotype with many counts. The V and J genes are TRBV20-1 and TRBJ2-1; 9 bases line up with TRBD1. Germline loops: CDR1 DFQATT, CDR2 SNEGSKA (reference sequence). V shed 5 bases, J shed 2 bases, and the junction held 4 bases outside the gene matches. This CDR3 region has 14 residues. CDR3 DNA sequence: TGCAGTGCTCTGGGACAGGGTGCCTACAATGAGCAGTTCTTC. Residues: CSALGQGAYNEQFF.

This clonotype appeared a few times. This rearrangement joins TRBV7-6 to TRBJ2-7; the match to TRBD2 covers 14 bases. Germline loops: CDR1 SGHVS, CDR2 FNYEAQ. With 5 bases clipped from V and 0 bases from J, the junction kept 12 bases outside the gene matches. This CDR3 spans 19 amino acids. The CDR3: CASSPIGLAGGANSYEQYF. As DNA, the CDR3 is TGTGCCAGCAGCCCCATAGGACTAGCGGGGGGCGCCAACTCCTACGAGCAGTACTTC.

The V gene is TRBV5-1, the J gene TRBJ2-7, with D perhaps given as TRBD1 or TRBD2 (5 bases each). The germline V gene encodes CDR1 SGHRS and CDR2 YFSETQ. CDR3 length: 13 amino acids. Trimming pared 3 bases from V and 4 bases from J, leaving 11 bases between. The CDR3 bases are TGCGCCAGCAGCTGGGACGGCCTATACGAGCAGTACTTC. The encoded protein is CASSWDGLYEQYF. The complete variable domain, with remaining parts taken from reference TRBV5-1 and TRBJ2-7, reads KAGVTQTPRYLIKTRGQQVTLSCSPISGHRSVSWYQQTPGQGLQFLFEYFSETQRNKGNFPGRFSGRQFSNSRSEMNVSTLELGDSALYLCASSWDGLYEQYFGPGTRLTVT.